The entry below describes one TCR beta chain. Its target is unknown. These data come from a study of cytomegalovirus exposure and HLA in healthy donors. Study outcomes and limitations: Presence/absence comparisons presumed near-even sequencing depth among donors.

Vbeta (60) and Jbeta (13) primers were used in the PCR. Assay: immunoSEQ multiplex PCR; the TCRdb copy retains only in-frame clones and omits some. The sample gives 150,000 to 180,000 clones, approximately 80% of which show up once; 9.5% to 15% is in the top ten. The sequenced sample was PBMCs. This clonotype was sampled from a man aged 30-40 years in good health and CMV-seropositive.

CDR3 protein: CASSLVTSGSVDEQYF. The DNA for the CDR3 is TGCGCCAGCAGCTTGGTGACTAGCGGGAGTGTCGACGAGCAGTACTTC. The rearrangement links TRBV5-1 to TRBJ2-7; 12 bases are shared with TRBD2. The CDR3 has 16 amino acids. The junction had 6 bases not matched to a gene; V was cut back by 0 bases and J by 5 bases. The germline V gene has CDR1 SGHRS and CDR2 YFSETQ.